The rows below give T cell receptor beta chains drawn from one sample of a study of vaccination effects on CD4 cells after COVID-19. Their specific antigens are unknown. Measured with immunoSEQ multiplex PCR; TCRdb has only the in-frame clones, and not every one. Among tens of thousands of clones listed, roughly 80% were seen once. The input for sequencing was CD4+ T cells from PBMCs cultured with HCoV-OC43 spike peptides, taken after COVID-19 vaccination. These receptor sequences come from a human donor who received a COVID-19 vaccine. Both conserved end residues are part of each CDR3. The D gene is left open where the match is weak. Part of the rows lack a size; the others show once, few, many or a class for expanded clones.

V gene: TRBV20-1
clone size: .
D gene: .
J gene: TRBJ2-5
CDR3 protein: CSARRETQYF
CDR3 DNA: TGCAGTGCCAGGCGGGAGACCCAGTACTTC

V gene: TRBV5-8
clone size: few
D gene: .
J gene: TRBJ2-1
CDR3 protein: CASSLGLGAYNEQFF
CDR3 DNA: TGTGCCAGCAGCTTGGGACTGGGAGCCTACAATGAGCAGTTCTTC

V gene: TRBV19
clone size: few
D gene: .
J gene: TRBJ1-5
CDR3 protein: CASSFREHQPQHF
CDR3 DNA: TGTGCCAGTAGCTTCAGGGAACATCAGCCCCAGCATTTT

V gene: TRBV7-2
clone size: .
D gene: .
J gene: TRBJ2-2
CDR3 protein: CASSLLPLGTGELFF
CDR3 DNA: TGTGCCAGCAGCTTACTCCCTTTAGGGACCGGGGAGCTGTTTTTT

V gene: TRBV18
clone size: .
D gene: TRBD1
J gene: TRBJ2-5
CDR3 protein: CASSPPRRDRGPLWETQYF
CDR3 DNA: TGTGCCAGCTCACCCCCCCGTCGAGACAGGGGGCCACTTTGGGAGACCCAGTACTTC

V gene: TRBV19
clone size: .
D gene: .
J gene: TRBJ1-4
CDR3 protein: CASSMRGPEGKLFF
CDR3 DNA: TGTGCCAGTAGTATGAGGGGCCCCGAGGGAAAACTGTTTTTT

V gene: TRBV30
clone size: .
D gene: TRBD1
J gene: TRBJ1-1
CDR3 protein: CAWSVLQGVVTEAFF
CDR3 DNA: TGTGCCTGGAGTGTACTTCAGGGGGTGGTCACTGAAGCTTTCTTT

V gene: TRBV11-2
clone size: once
D gene: .
J gene: TRBJ2-3
CDR3 protein: CASSRTAGTDTQYF
CDR3 DNA: TGTGCCAGCAGCCGGACCGCTGGCACAGATACGCAGTATTTT

V gene: TRBV5-1
clone size: .
D gene: .
J gene: TRBJ2-1
CDR3 protein: CASSLGGGSYNEQFF
CDR3 DNA: TGCGCCAGCAGCTTGGGGGGTGGTAGTTACAATGAGCAGTTCTTC

V gene: TRBV20-1
clone size: .
D gene: .
J gene: TRBJ1-2
CDR3 protein: CAALRDVSYTF
CDR3 DNA: TGCGCGGCCCTCCGGGATGTTAGCTACACCTTC

V gene: TRBV6-6
clone size: once
D gene: .
J gene: TRBJ1-6
CDR3 protein: CASSYTVISYNSPLHF
CDR3 DNA: TGTGCCAGCAGTTACACTGTTATTTCCTATAATTCACCCCTCCACTTT

V gene: TRBV30
clone size: .
D gene: .
J gene: TRBJ1-2
CDR3 protein: CAWGRGDYGYTF
CDR3 DNA: TGTGCCTGGGGTCGGGGGGACTATGGCTACACCTTC

V gene: TRBV7-9
clone size: .
D gene: TRBD1
J gene: TRBJ2-5
CDR3 protein: CASSFFRDRERGWTQYF
CDR3 DNA: TGTGCCAGCAGCTTTTTCAGGGACAGGGAAAGGGGCTGGACCCAGTACTTC

V gene: TRBV2
clone size: .
D gene: TRBD1
J gene: TRBJ1-5
CDR3 protein: CASRGGQGTPAQHF
CDR3 DNA: TGTGCCAGCAGGGGTGGACAGGGTACTCCGGCCCAGCATTTT

V gene: TRBV9
clone size: few
D gene: .
J gene: TRBJ1-2
CDR3 protein: CASSAMDGTYGYTF
CDR3 DNA: TGTGCCAGCAGCGCGATGGACGGGACATATGGCTACACCTTC

V gene: TRBV19
clone size: .
D gene: TRBD2
J gene: TRBJ2-1
CDR3 protein: CASSIRRGGSYNEQFF
CDR3 DNA: TGTGCCAGTAGTATTCGGCGCGGGGGCTCCTACAATGAGCAGTTCTTC

V gene: TRBV24-1
clone size: .
D gene: .
J gene: TRBJ2-3
CDR3 protein: CATSARGGGTDTQYF
CDR3 DNA: TGTGCCACCAGTGCCCGAGGAGGGGGCACAGATACGCAGTATTTT

V gene: TRBV5-1
clone size: .
D gene: .
J gene: TRBJ2-2
CDR3 protein: CASSRGGPAGELFF
CDR3 DNA: TGCGCCAGCAGCAGGGGGGGGCCGGCCGGGGAGCTGTTTTTT

V gene: TRBV5-1
clone size: .
D gene: .
J gene: TRBJ1-2
CDR3 protein: CASSLGELYGYTF
CDR3 DNA: TGCGCCAGCAGCCTTGGCGAACTCTATGGCTACACCTTC

V gene: TRBV12-5
clone size: .
D gene: .
J gene: TRBJ2-5
CDR3 protein: CASGLVLAGMGETQYF
CDR3 DNA: TGTGCTAGTGGTTTGGTACTGGCCGGTATGGGGGAGACCCAGTACTTC

V gene: TRBV15
clone size: .
D gene: .
J gene: TRBJ1-1
CDR3 protein: CAVQGGDTEAFF
CDR3 DNA: TGTGCCGTACAGGGTGGGGACACTGAAGCTTTCTTT

V gene: TRBV29-1
clone size: once
D gene: .
J gene: TRBJ2-4
CDR3 protein: CSVSKGGNIQYF
CDR3 DNA: TGCAGCGTTTCGAAGGGGGGGAACATTCAGTACTTC

V gene: TRBV4-1
clone size: .
D gene: .
J gene: TRBJ1-1
CDR3 protein: CASSQGQVLNTEAFF
CDR3 DNA: TGCGCCAGCAGCCAAGGACAGGTTTTGAACACTGAAGCTTTCTTT